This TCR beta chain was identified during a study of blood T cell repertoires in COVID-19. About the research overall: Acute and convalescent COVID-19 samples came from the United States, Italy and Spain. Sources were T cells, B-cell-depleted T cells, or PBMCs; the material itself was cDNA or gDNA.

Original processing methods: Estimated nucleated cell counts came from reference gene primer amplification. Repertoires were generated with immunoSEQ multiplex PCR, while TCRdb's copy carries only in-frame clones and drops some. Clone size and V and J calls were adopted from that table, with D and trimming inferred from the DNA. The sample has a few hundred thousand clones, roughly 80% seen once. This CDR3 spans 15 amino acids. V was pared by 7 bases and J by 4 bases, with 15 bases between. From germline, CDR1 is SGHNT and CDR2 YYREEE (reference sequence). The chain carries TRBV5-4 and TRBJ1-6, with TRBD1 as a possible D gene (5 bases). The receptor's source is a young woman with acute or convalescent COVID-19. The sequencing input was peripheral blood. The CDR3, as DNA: TGTGCCAGCGCCCAAGGAGGGGATTATAATTCACCCCTCCACTTT. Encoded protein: CASAQGGDYNSPLHF. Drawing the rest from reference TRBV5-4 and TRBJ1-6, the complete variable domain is ETGVTQSPTHLIKTRGQQVTLRCSSQSGHNTVSWYQQALGQGPQFIFQYYREEENGRGNFPPRFSGLQFPNYSSELNVNALELDDSALYLCASAQGGDYNSPLHFGNGTRLTVT.